The 19 T cell receptor beta chains given below trace back to one sample, sequenced in a study of T-cell memory formation after mild COVID-19. From the 5' RACE reads, TCRdb called clonotypes with MiXCR, one entry per CDR3 protein. The sample includes around 7,000 distinct CDR3 sequences, roughly 31% of them seen just once. Sequences were obtained from PBMCs or a T cell subset sorted from them (not recorded which). Receptors were obtained from an adult woman who had mild COVID-19 (a few samples of this study predate the infection). Cell type and time point are not known.

This clonotype has at least ten counts. The chain joins TRBV13 to TRBJ2-3; D uncertain. Trimming cost V 6 bases and J 2 bases, with 15 bases left between them. Germline loops: CDR1 PRHDT, CDR2 FYEKMQ (reference sequence). This CDR3 has 15 amino acids. As DNA, the CDR3 is TGTGCCAGCAGACAACTCACCATGTCCACAGATACGCAGTATTTT. Amino acid sequence: CASRQLTMSTDTQYF.

This clonotype was found many times. One junction end does not reproduce the germline sequence, and a read error may be involved. This chain links TRBV7-7 with TRBJ2-1, with 10 bases that match TRBD2. The CDR3 spans 14 residues. Germline V gene lookup returns CDR1 SSHAT and CDR2 FNYEAQ (reference sequence). This CDR3 reads CASSLEWTSGEQFF. The CDR3 DNA reads TGTGCTAGCAGCCTCGAGTGGACTAGCGGTGAGCAGTTCTTC.

This clonotype is judged medium-sized (0.01 to 0.1%). The chain is built from TRBV7-9 and TRBJ2-2; D remains ambiguous. The V and J ends lost 8 bases and 0 bases respectively, with 16 bases between them. The length of the CDR3 is 16 residues. Germline lookup yields CDR1 SEHNR and CDR2 FQNEAQ (reference sequence). CDR3 sequence: CASAPTGTANTGELFF. The DNA for the CDR3 is TGTGCCAGCGCGCCAACGGGTACAGCGAACACCGGGGAGCTGTTTTTT.

The chain couples TRBV7-9 to TRBJ1-1; tentative D call: TRBD1 (5 bases). With 2 bases removed from V and 4 bases from J, the gap between germline ends came to 11 bases. The germline CDR1 and CDR2 sequences are SEHNR and FQNEAQ (reference sequence). There are 14 residues in the CDR3. CDR3 protein: CASSLSRGGTEAFF. The CDR3 DNA sequence: TGTGCCAGCAGCTTATCCCGGGGGGGCACTGAAGCTTTCTTT.

Sample share makes this clonotype medium-sized (0.01 to 0.1%). This chain uses TRBV12-3 or TRBV12-4 with TRBJ2-2, with no clear D. The V end lost 3 bases, the J end lost 1 base, and 6 bases lay between the germline ends. CDR3 length: 14 residues. This chain's CDR3 is CASSFTGNTGELFF. The CDR3 region has the DNA TGTGCCAGCAGTTTCACCGGGAACACCGGGGAGCTGTTTTTT.

The chain combines TRBV18 with TRBJ2-3; D is possibly TRBD1 or TRBD2 (5 bases each). Trimming removed 2 bases from V and 0 bases from J, with 15 bases in between. The length of the CDR3 is 17 residues. In germline, CDR1 is KGHSH, CDR2 LQKENI. The CDR3 DNA follows: TGTGCCAGCTCACCAGGGACCCCAGCATCTAGCACAGATACGCAGTATTTT. Protein: CASSPGTPASSTDTQYF. The full variable domain, its missing parts supplied by reference TRBV18 and TRBJ2-3, is NAGVMQNPRHLVRRRGQEARLRCSPMKGHSHVYWYRQLPEEGLKFMVYLQKENIIDESGMPKERFSAEFPKEGPSILRIQQVVRGDSAAYFCASSPGTPASSTDTQYFGPGTRLTVL.

V usage is TRBV12-3 or TRBV12-4 and J usage is TRBJ2-7; D might be TRBD2 (5 bases). Trimming left V 3 bases short and J 5 bases short, with 8 bases between. The length of the CDR3 is 12 residues. The CDR3 protein is CASSFSGNEQYV. In nucleotides, the CDR3 is TGTGCCAGCAGTTTCTCCGGGAACGAGCAGTACGTC.

V and J are TRBV6-2 or TRBV6-3 and TRBJ2-7, with no clear D. With 4 bases removed from V and 6 bases from J, the gap between germline ends came to 7 bases. The CDR3 is 11 residues long. The germline gives CDR1 MNHEY, CDR2 SVGEGT. CDR3 residues: CASSSPVEQYF. The CDR3 DNA is TGTGCCAGCAGTTCACCGGTCGAGCAGTACTTC.

This clonotype was recorded at least ten times. This chain links TRBV5-1 with TRBJ1-2; D may be TRBD1 (6 bases). The V end was cut by 4 bases, the J end by 3 bases, with 13 bases between. This CDR3 contains 14 residues. Germline assignment: CDR1 SGHRS and CDR2 YFSETQ. The CDR3 DNA follows: TGCGCCAGCAGCAACGGACAGATGCACTATGGCTACACCTTC. Amino acids: CASSNGQMHYGYTF.

V and J are TRBV6-2 or TRBV6-3 and TRBJ2-1; 7 bases line up with TRBD2. The germline V gene has CDR1 MNHEY and CDR2 SVGEGT. The trim removed 1 base at V and 8 bases at J, leaving 8 bases unmatched. The CDR3 is 15 residues long. CDR3 loop: CASSYLAGAGDEQFF. CDR3 bases: TGTGCCAGCAGTTACTTGGCGGGAGCCGGGGATGAGCAGTTCTTC.

The chain employs TRBV7-6 and TRBJ1-4; TRBD1 might be the D (5 bases). CDR3 length: 15 residues. V was trimmed by 2 bases and J by 3 bases, leaving 10 bases between them. Germline V gives CDR1 SGHVS, CDR2 FNYEAQ. The CDR3 DNA is TGTGCCAGCAGCTTATCAGGGAGTGCTAATGAAAAACTGTTTTTT. The encoded protein is CASSLSGSANEKLFF.

The rearrangement joins TRBV4-2 to TRBJ2-7; TRBD2 matches at 13 bases. From germline, CDR1 is LGHNA and CDR2 YNFKEQ. J gave up 7 bases and V 6 bases, and 6 bases lay outside the gene matches. The CDR3 extends over 14 amino acids. CDR3 in amino acids: CASSGLAGVREQYF. In DNA, the CDR3 is TGTGCCAGCAGTGGACTAGCGGGAGTTCGTGAGCAGTACTTC.

This clonotype was recorded at least ten times. The chain employs TRBV20-1 and TRBJ2-7; no definite D call. Germline lookup yields CDR1 DFQATT and CDR2 SNEGSKA (reference sequence). Trimming pared 0 bases from V and 0 bases from J, leaving 9 bases between. There are 14 residues in the CDR3. CDR3 nucleotide sequence: TGCAGTGCTAGAGATTCCAAAAGCTCCTACGAGCAGTACTTC. Its protein is CSARDSKSSYEQYF.

In this sample, this clonotype turned up many times. The genes are TRBV29-1 and TRBJ2-1; D is tentatively TRBD1 or TRBD2 (6 bases each). The length of the CDR3 is 13 residues. Trimming removed 7 bases at V and 7 bases at J, with 17 bases between. CDR1 SQVTM and CDR2 ANQGSEA come from the germline V gene. The CDR3 reads CSALRGAGNEQFF. The DNA of the CDR3 is TGCAGCGCTCTTAGGGGGGCGGGTAATGAGCAGTTCTTC.

This clonotype showed up many times. J is TRBJ2-1 and V is TRBV9; 7 bases match TRBD1. The trim removed 2 bases at V and 7 bases at J, leaving 12 bases unmatched. CDR1 and CDR2 (germline): SGDLS, YYNGEE. The length of the CDR3 is 16 residues. CDR3 sequence: CASSVYKRTGFNEQFF. CDR3 coding DNA: TGTGCCAGCAGCGTGTATAAAAGGACAGGCTTTAATGAGCAGTTCTTC.

This clonotype is termed medium-sized. The chain is built from TRBV12-3 or TRBV12-4 and TRBJ2-1, with 7 bases identical to TRBD2. V dropped 5 bases and J dropped 9; count of bases not matched to a gene: 4. The CDR3 loop spans 12 amino acids. In nucleotides, the CDR3 is TGTGCCAGCAGTCACCAGCGGGGTGAGCAGTTCTTC. Translated, it gives CASSHQRGEQFF.

J is TRBJ2-1 and V is TRBV7-3; D remains unclear. The germline V gene encodes CDR1 SGHTA and CDR2 FQGTGA. Trimming removed 0 bases from V and 7 bases from J, with 13 bases in between. CDR3 length equals 15 residues. The CDR3 protein is CASSLTSTTENEQFF. The CDR3 bases are TGTGCCAGCAGCTTAACCTCGACGACGGAAAATGAGCAGTTCTTC. The variable domain in full, completed from reference TRBV7-3 and TRBJ2-1, reads GAGVSQTPSNKVTEKGKYVELRCDPISGHTALYWYRQSLGQGPEFLIYFQGTGAADDSGLPNDRFFAVRPEGSVSTLKIQRTERGDSAVYLCASSLTSTTENEQFFGPGTRLTVL.

In this sample, this clonotype turned up many times. The rearrangement uses TRBV20-1 and TRBJ2-1, with D unclear. Germline CDR1 reads DFQATT; CDR2 reads SNEGSKA (reference sequence). V was clipped by 3 bases and J by 7 bases, with 4 bases between them. The CDR3 sequence is 10 residues long. CDR3 bases: TGCAGTGCTAGTGAGAATGAGCAGTTCTTC. This encodes CSASENEQFF.

This clonotype was detected many times. V gene TRBV7-2 combines with J gene TRBJ2-1; D tentatively fits TRBD1 or TRBD2 (6 bases each). V lost 2 bases, J lost 2 bases, and 13 bases lay in between. The CDR3 has 16 residues. Germline values: CDR1 SGHTA, CDR2 FQGNSA. The CDR3 loop reads CASSLHGGTTYNEQFF. The CDR3 DNA is TGTGCCAGCAGCTTACACGGCGGGACAACCTACAATGAGCAGTTCTTC. Based on the CDR3 plus reference TRBV7-2 and TRBJ2-1, the full variable domain is GAGVSQSPSNKVTEKGKDVELRCDPISGHTALYWYRQSLGQGLEFLIYFQGNSAPDKSGLPSDRFSAERTGGSVSTLTIQRTQQEDSAVYLCASSLHGGTTYNEQFFGPGTRLTVL.